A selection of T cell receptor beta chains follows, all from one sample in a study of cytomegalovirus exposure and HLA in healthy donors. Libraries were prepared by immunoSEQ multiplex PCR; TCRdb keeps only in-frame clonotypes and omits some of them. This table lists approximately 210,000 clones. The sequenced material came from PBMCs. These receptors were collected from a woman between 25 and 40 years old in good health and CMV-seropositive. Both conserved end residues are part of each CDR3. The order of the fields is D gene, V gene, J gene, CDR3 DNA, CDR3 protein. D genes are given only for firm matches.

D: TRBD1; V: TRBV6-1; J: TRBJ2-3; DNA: TGTGCCGGTCGACAGGGAACTAGCACAGATACGCAGTATTTT; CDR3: CAGRQGTSTDTQYF
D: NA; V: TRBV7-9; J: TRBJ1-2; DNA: TGTGCCAGCAGCTTAGTTGGGACACCCAACTATGGCTACACCTTC; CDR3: CASSLVGTPNYGYTF
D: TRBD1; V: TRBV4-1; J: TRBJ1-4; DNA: TGCGCCAGCAGCCAAGTCTGGGGACGACAGGGGGCCGGGACTAATGAAAAACTGTTTTTT; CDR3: CASSQVWGRQGAGTNEKLFF
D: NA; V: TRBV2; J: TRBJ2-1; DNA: TGTGCCAGCAGCCTTACTAACTCCTACAATGAGCAGTTCTTC; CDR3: CASSLTNSYNEQFF
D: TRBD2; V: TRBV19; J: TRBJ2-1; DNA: TGTGCCAGTAGTATGATAGCGGGGTCCAATGAGCAGTTCTTC; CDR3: CASSMIAGSNEQFF
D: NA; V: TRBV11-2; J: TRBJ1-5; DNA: TGTGCCAGCAGCTTAGGTTGGACAGACAATCAGCCCCAGCATTTT; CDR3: CASSLGWTDNQPQHF
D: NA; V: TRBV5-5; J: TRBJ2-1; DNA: TGTGCCAGCATCCCTCTACCACACAATGAGCAGTTCTTC; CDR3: CASIPLPHNEQFF
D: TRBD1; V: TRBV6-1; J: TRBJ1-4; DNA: TGTGCCAGCAGTGAGTGGGACAGGGCAACTGAAAAACTGTTTTTT; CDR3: CASSEWDRATEKLFF
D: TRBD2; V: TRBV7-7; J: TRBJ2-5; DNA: TGTGCCAGCAGCTCGACTAGCGGGGGGGCCGGGGAGACCCAGTACTTC; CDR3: CASSSTSGGAGETQYF
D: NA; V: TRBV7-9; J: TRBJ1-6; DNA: TGTGCCAGCAGAGGCGGGGGGAATAATTCACCCCTCCACTTT; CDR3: CASRGGGNNSPLHF
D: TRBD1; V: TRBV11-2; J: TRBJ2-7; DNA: TGTGCCAGCAGCCCGGACAGGGGGCCTCTCTACGAGCAGTACTTC; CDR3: CASSPDRGPLYEQYF
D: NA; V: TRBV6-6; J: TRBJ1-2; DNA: TGTGCCAGCAGTTACCCCGGTGGCTACACCTTC; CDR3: CASSYPGGYTF